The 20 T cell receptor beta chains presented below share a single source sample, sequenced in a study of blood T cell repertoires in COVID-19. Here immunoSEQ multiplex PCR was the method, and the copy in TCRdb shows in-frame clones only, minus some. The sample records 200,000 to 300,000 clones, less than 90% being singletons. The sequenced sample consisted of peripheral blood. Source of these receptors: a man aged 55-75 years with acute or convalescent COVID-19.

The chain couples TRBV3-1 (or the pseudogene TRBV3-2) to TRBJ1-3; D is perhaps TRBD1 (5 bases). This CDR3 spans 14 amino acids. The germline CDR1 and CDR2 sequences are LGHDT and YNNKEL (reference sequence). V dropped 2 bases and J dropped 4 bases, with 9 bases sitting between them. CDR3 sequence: CASSQRGLGNTIYF. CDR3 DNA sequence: TGTGCCAGCAGCCAACGGGGGTTGGGAAACACCATATATTTT.

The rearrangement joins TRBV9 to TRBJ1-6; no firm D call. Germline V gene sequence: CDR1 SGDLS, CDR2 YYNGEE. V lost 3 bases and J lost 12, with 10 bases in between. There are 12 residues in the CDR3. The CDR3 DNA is TGTGCCAGCAGCGGGCAGACTGAACCCCTCCACTTT. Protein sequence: CASSGQTEPLHF.

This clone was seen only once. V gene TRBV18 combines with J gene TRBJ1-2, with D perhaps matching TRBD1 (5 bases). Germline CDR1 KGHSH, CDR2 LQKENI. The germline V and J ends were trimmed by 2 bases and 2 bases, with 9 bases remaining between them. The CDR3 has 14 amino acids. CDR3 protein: CASSPDRNNYGYTF. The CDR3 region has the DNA TGTGCCAGCTCACCAGACAGAAACAACTATGGCTACACCTTC.

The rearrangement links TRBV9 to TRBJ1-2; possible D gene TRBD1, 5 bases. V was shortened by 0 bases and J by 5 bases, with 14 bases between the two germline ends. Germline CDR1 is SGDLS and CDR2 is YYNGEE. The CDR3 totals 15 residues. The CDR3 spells CASSVEGYGAYGYTF. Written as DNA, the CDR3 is TGTGCCAGCAGCGTAGAAGGGTATGGGGCATATGGCTACACCTTC.

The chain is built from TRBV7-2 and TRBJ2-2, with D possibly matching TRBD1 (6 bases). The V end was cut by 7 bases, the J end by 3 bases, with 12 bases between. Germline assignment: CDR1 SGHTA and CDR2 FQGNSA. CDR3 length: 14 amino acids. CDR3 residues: CASNSQGYTGELFF. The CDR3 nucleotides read TGTGCCAGCAACTCGCAGGGGTACACCGGGGAGCTGTTTTTT.

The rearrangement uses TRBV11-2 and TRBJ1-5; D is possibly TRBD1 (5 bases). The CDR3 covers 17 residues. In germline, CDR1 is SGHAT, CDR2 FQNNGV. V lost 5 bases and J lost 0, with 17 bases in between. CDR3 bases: TGTGCCAGCAGCCCCAGGGCAGCTTCATATAGCAATCAGCCCCAGCATTTT. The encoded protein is CASSPRAASYSNQPQHF.

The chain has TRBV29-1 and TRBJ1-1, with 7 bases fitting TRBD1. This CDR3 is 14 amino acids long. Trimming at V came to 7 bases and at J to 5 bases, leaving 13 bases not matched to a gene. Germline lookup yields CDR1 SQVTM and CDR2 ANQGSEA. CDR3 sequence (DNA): TGCAGCGCGCGGGAGGGTCCAGGGGGGACTGAAGCTTTCTTT. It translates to CSAREGPGGTEAFF.

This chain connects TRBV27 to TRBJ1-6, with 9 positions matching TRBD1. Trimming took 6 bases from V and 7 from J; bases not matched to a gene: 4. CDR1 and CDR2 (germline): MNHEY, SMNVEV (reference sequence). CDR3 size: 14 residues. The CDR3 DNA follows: TGTGCCAGCAGGCCGGGACAGGGCAATTCACCCCTCCACTTT. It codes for CASRPGQGNSPLHF.

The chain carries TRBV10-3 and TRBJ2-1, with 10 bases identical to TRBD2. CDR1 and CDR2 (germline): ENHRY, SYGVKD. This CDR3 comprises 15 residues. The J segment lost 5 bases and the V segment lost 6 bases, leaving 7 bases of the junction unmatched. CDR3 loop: CAIRASGGEHNEQFF. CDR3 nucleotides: TGTGCCATCAGAGCGAGCGGGGGGGAACACAATGAGCAGTTCTTC.

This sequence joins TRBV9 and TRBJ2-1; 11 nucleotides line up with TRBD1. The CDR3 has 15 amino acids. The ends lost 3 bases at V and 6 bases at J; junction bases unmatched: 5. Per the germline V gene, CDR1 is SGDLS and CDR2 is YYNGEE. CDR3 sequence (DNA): TGTGCCAGCAGCGCGAGGGGACAGGGGGTCAATGAGCAGTTCTTC. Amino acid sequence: CASSARGQGVNEQFF.

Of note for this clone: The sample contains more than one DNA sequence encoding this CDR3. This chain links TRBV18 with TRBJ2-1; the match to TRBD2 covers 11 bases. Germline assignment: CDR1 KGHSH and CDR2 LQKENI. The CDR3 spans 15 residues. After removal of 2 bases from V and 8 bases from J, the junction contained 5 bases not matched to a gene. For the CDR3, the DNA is TGTGCCAGCTCACCATTAGCGGGAGGGCCCCATGAGCAGTTCTTC. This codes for CASSPLAGGPHEQFF.

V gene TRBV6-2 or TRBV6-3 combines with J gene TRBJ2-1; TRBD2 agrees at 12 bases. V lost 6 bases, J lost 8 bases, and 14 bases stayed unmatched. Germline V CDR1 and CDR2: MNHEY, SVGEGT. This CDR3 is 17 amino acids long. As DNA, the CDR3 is TGTGCCAGCAGCCGAAACGGACTAGCGGGAACTAGGGATGAGCAGTTCTTC. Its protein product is CASSRNGLAGTRDEQFF.

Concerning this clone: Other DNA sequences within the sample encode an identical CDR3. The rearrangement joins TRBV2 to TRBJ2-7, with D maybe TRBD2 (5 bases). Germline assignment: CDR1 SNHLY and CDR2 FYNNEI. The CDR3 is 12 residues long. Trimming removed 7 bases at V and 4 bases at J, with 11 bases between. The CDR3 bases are TGTGCCAGCATAGGTGGAGGATACGAGCAGTACTTC. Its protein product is CASIGGGYEQYF.

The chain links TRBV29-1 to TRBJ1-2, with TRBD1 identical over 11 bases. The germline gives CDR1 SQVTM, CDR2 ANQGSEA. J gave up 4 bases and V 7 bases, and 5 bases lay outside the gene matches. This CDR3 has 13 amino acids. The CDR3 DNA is TGCAGCGCCTGGACAGGGGGCGGCTATGGCTACACCTTC. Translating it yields CSAWTGGGYGYTF.

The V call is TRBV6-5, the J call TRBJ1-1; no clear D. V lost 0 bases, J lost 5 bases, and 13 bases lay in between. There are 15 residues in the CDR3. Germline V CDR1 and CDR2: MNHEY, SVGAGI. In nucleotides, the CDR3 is TGTGCCAGCAGTTACTCCTCGGGGATGGGGACTGAAGCTTTCTTT. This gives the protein CASSYSSGMGTEAFF.

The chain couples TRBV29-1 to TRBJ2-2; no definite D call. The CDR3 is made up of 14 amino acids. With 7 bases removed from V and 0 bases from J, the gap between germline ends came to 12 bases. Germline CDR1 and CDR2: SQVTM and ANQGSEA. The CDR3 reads CSAVRGSNTGELFF. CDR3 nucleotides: TGCAGCGCCGTCCGAGGTTCGAACACCGGGGAGCTGTTTTTT.

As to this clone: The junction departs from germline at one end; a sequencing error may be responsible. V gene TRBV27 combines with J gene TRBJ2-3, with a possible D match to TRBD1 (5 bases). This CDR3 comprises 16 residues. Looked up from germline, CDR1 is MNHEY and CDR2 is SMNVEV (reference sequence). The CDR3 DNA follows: TGTGCCAGCAGTTCGGACATCCGTGGTAACACAGTTACGCAGTATTTT. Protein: CASSSDIRGNTVTQYF.

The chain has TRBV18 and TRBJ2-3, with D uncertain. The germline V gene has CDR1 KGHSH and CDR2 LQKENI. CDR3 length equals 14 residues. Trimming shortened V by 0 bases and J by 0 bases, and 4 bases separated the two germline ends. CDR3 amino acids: CASSPPASTDTQYF. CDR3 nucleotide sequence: TGTGCCAGCTCACCACCGGCTAGCACAGATACGCAGTATTTT. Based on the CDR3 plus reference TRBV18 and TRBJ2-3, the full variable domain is NAGVMQNPRHLVRRRGQEARLRCSPMKGHSHVYWYRQLPEEGLKFMVYLQKENIIDESGMPKERFSAEFPKEGPSILRIQQVVRGDSAAYFCASSPPASTDTQYFGPGTRLTVL.

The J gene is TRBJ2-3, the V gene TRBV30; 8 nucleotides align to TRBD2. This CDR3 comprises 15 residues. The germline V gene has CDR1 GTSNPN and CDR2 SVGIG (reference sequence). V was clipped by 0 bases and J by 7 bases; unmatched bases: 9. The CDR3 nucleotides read TGTGCCTGGAGTGTGGGGCGGGGGGCCCTAAATACGCAGTATTTT. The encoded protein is CAWSVGRGALNTQYF.

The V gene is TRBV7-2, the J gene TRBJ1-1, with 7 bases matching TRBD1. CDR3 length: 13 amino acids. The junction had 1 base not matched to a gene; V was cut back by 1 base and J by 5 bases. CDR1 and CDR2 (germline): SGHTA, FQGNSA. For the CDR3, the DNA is TGTGCCAGCAGCTTAGAGGGGGCTACTGAAGCTTTCTTT. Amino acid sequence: CASSLEGATEAFF.